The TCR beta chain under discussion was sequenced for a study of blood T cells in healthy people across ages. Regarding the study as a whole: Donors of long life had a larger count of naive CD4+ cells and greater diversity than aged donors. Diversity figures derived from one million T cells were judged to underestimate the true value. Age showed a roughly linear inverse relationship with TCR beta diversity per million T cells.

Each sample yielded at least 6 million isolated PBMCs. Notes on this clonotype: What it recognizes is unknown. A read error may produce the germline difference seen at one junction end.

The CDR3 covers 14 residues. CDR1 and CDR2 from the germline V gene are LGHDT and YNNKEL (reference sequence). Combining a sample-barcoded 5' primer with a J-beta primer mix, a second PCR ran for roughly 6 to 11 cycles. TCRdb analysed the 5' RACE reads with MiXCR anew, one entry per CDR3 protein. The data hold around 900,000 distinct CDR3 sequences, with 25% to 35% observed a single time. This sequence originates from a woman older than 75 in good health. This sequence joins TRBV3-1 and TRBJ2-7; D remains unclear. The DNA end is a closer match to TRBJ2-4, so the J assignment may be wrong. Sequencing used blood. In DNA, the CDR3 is TGTGTCAGCAGCCAAGACGGATTCCAAAGCATTCAGTACTTC. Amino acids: CVSSQDGFQSIQYF.